This TCR beta chain was recorded in a study of T cell repertoires in cytomegalovirus infection. For the study at large: Newly reported HLA-C-restricted and thoroughly characterized HLA-B-restricted CMV epitopes were employed. Shared public TCR beta signatures pointed to both CMV infection and a matching HLA type. Overall study findings and caveats: HLA-C-restricted CMV clonotypes gave the most frequent clonotype in two of eight donors.

Points on this clonotype: Its specificity is not known.

TCRdb itself ran the reads through MiXCR, one entry per CDR3 protein. The data contain approximately 990,000 distinct CDR3 sequences, 30% to 40% of them singletons. The source was cultured CD8+ T cells from PBMCs, collected from culture after CMV antigen stimulation. This TCR came from a human donor in good health (CMV status not recorded). Some clones in this sample may be carry-over from other donors' samples.

Written as DNA, the CDR3 is TGTGCCAGTAGTATAGCGGAAGAGAACACTGAAGCTTTCTTT. Translation: CASSIAEENTEAFF. V is TRBV19 and J is TRBJ1-1; D remains unclear. From germline, CDR1 is LNHDA and CDR2 SQIVND (reference sequence). This CDR3 has 14 amino acids. With 1 base removed from V and 1 base from J, the gap between germline ends came to 7 bases.